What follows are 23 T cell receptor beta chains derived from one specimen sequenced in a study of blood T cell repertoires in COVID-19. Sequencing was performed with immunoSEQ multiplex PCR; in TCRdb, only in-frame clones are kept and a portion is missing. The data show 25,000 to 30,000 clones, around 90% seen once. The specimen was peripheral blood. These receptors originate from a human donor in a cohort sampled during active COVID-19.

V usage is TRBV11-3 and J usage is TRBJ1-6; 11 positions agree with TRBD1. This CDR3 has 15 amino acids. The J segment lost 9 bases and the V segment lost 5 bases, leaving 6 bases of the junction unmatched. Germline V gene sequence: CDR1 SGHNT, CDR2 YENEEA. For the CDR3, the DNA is TGTGCCAGCAGCCCTGGACAGGGGGCTACTTCACCCCTCCACTTT. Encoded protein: CASSPGQGATSPLHF.

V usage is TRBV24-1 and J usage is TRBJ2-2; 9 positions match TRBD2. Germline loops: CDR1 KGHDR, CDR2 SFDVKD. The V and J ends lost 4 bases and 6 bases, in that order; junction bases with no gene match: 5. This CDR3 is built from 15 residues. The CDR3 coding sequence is TGTGCCACCAGTGAGGGCGGGAGGGCCGCCGGGGAGCTGTTTTTT. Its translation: CATSEGGRAAGELFF.

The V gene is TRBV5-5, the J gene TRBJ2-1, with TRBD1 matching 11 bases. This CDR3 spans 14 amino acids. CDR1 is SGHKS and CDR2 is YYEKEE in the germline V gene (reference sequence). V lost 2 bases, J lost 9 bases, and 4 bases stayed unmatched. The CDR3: CASSFWTGGGEQFF. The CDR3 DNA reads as TGTGCCAGCAGCTTCTGGACAGGGGGCGGTGAGCAGTTCTTC.

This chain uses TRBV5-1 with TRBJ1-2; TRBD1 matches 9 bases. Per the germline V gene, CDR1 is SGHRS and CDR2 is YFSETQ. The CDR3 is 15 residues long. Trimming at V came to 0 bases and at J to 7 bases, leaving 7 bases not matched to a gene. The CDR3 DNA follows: TGCGCCAGCAGCTTGGAGGGACAGGGTCGAGGTGGCTACACCTTC. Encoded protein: CASSLEGQGRGGYTF.

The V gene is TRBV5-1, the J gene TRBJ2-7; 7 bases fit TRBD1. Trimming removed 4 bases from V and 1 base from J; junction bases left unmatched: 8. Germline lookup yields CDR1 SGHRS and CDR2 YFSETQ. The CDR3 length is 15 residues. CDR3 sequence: CASSPGGTASYEQYF. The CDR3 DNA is TGCGCCAGCAGCCCCGGTGGGACAGCTTCCTACGAGCAGTACTTC.

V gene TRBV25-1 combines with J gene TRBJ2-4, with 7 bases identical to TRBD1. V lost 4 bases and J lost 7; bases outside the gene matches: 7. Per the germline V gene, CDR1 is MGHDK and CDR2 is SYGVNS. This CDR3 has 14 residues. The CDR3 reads CASSGSRQGNIQYF. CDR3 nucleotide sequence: TGTGCCAGCAGTGGGTCTCGACAGGGCAACATTCAGTACTTC.

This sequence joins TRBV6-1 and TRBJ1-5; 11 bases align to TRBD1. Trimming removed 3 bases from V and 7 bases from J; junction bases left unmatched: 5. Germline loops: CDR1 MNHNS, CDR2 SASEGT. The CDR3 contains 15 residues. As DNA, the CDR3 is TGTGCCAGCAGTGAGGGGGACAGGGGGGGCCAGCCCCAGCATTTT. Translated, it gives CASSEGDRGGQPQHF.

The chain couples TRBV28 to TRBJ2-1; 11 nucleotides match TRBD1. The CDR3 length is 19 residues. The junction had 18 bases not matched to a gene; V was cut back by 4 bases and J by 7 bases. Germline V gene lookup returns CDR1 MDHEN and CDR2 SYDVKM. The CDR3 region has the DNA TGTGCCAGCAGTTCTCCCCAAGGGACAGGGGGTTGGGGTAGGAATGAGCAGTTCTTC. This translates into CASSSPQGTGGWGRNEQFF.

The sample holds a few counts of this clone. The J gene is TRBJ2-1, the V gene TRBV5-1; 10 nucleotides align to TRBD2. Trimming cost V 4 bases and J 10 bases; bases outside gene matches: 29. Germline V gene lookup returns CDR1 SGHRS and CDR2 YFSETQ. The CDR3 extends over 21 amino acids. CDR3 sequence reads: CASSATPTSGTTPTPTKEQFF. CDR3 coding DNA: TGCGCCAGCAGCGCTACACCAACTAGCGGGACAACTCCCACCCCGACCAAGGAGCAGTTCTTC.

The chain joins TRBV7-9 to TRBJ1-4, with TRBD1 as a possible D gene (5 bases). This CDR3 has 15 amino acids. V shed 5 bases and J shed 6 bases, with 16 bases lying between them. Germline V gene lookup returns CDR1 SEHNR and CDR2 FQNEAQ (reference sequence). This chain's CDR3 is CASSPNRVGDEKLFF. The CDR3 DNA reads TGTGCCAGCAGCCCCAACCGGGTAGGGGATGAAAAACTGTTTTTT. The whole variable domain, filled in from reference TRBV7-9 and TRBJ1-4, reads DTGVSQNPRHKITKRGQNVTFRCDPISEHNRLYWYRQTLGQGPEFLTYFQNEAQLEKSRLLSDRFSAERPKGSFSTLEIQRTEQGDSAMYLCASSPNRVGDEKLFFGSGTQLSVL.

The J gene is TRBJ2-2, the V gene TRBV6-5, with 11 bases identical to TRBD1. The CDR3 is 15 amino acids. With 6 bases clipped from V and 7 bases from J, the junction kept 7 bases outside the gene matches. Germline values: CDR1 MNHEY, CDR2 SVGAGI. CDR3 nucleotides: TGTGCCAGCAGGAGGACAGGGGGCTCGGGCGGGGAGCTGTTTTTT. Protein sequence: CASRRTGGSGGELFF.

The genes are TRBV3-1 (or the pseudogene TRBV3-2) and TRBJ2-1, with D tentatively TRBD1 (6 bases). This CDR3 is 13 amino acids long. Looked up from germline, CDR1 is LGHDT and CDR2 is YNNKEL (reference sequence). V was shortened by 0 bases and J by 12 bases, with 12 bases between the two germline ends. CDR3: CASSQDLGQRQFF. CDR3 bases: TGTGCCAGCAGCCAAGATTTAGGACAGAGGCAGTTCTTC.

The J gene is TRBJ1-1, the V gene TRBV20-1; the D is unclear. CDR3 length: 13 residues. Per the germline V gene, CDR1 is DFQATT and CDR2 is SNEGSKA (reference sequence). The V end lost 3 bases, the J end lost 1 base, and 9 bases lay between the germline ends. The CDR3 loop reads CSASFPQNTEAFF. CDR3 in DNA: TGCAGTGCTAGTTTCCCCCAGAACACTGAAGCTTTCTTT.

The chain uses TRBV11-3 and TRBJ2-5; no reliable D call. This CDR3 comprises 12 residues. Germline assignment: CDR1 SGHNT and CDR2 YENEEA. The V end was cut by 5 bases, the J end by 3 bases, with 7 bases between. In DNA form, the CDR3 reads TGTGCCAGCAGCCCTCGTGAAGAGACCCAGTACTTC. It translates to CASSPREETQYF.

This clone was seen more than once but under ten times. The CDR3 DNA reads TGTGCCAGCACCCCGACAGCCTATGGCTACACCTTC. Translated: CASTPTAYGYTF. The chain joins TRBV2 to TRBJ1-2; D is perhaps TRBD1 (5 bases). The germline V and J ends were trimmed by 7 bases and 4 bases, with 10 bases remaining between them. Germline loops: CDR1 SNHLY, CDR2 FYNNEI. The CDR3 is 12 residues long.

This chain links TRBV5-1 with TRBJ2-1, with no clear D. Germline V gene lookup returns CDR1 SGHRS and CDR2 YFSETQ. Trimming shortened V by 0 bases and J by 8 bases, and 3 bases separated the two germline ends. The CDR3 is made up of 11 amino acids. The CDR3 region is CASSLAYEQFF. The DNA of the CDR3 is TGCGCCAGCAGCTTGGCCTATGAGCAGTTCTTC. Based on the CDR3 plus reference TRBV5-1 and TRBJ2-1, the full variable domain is KAGVTQTPRYLIKTRGQQVTLSCSPISGHRSVSWYQQTPGQGLQFLFEYFSETQRNKGNFPGRFSGRQFSNSRSEMNVSTLELGDSALYLCASSLAYEQFFGPGTRLTVL.

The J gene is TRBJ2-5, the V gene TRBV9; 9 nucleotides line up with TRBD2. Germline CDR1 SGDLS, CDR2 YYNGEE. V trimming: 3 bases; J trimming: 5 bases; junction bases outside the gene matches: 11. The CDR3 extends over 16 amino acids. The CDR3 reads CASSASGGTPKETQYF. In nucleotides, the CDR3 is TGTGCCAGCAGCGCGAGCGGGGGGACTCCCAAGGAGACCCAGTACTTC.

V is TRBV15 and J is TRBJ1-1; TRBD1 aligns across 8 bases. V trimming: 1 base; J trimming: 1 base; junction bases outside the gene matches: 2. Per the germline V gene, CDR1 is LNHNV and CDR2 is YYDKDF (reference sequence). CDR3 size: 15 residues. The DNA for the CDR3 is TGTGCCACCAGCAGAGGGGGGACAGGGAACACTGAAGCTTTCTTT. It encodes CATSRGGTGNTEAFF.

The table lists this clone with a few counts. CDR3 protein: CASSLSQRADTQYF. Written as DNA, the CDR3 is TGTGCCAGCAGCTTAAGCCAGCGGGCAGATACGCAGTATTTT. The chain couples TRBV7-9 to TRBJ2-3, with D perhaps matching TRBD2 (6 bases). This CDR3 spans 14 amino acids. Trimming removed 2 bases from V and 4 bases from J, with 10 bases in between. Germline lookup yields CDR1 SEHNR and CDR2 FQNEAQ (reference sequence).

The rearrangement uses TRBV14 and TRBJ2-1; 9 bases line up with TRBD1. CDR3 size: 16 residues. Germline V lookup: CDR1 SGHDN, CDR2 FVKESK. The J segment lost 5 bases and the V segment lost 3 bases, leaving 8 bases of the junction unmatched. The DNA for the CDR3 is TGTGCCAGCAGCCAGGTACCGGGACAGGGAGACAATGAGCAGTTCTTC. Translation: CASSQVPGQGDNEQFF.

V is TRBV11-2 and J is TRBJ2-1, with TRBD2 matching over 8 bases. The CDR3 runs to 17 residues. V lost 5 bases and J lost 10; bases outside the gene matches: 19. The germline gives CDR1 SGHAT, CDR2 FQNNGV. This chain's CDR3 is CASSRNPASGQTGEQFF. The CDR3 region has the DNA TGTGCCAGCAGCCGGAATCCTGCTAGCGGGCAAACGGGCGAGCAGTTCTTC.

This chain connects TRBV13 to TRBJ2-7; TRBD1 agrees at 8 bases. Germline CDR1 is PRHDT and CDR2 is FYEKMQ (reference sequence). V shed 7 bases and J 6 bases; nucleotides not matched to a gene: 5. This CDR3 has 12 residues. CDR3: CASTAGGGEQYF. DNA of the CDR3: TGTGCCAGCACCGCAGGGGGCGGCGAGCAGTACTTC.

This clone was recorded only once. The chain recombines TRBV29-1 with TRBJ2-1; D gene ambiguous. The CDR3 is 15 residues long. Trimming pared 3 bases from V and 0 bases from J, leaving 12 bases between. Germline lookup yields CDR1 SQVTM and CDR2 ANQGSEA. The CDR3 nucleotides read TGCAGCGTTGAGTGGCTCACCCTCTCCTACAATGAGCAGTTCTTC. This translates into CSVEWLTLSYNEQFF.